The sequence of this T cell receptor beta chain was determined in a study of blood T cell repertoires in COVID-19. Background on the study: Samples taken during acute and convalescent COVID-19 were collected in the United States, Italy and Spain.

Seattle researchers signed up patients amid active infection and tracked them longitudinally. TCRdb's copy holds only in-frame clones and misses some; the assay was immunoSEQ multiplex PCR. The table includes over 200,000 clones, roughly 90% detected once. The CDR3 is 14 residues long. The germline V gene has CDR1 SGHRS and CDR2 YFSETQ. V dropped 3 bases and J dropped 6; count of bases not matched to a gene: 8. Material for sequencing was peripheral blood. The TCR was taken from a man aged 55 to 70 with COVID-19, enrolled during active disease. V and J are TRBV5-1 and TRBJ1-1; TRBD1 aligns across 7 bases. The CDR3 nucleotides are TGCGCCAGCAGCTACGGGACAGAGTCGCCTGAAGCTTTCTTT. It specifies CASSYGTESPEAFF.